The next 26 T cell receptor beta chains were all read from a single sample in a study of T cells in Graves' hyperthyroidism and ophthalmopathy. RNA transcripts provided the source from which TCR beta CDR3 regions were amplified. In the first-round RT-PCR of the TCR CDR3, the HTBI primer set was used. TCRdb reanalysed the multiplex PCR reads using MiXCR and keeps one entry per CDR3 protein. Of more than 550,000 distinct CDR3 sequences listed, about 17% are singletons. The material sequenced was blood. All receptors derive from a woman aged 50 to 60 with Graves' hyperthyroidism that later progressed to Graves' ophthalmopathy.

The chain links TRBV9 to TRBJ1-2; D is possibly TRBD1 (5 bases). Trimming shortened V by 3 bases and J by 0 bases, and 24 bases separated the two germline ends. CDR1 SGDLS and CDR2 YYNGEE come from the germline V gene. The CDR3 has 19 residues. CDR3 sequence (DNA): TGTGCCAGCAGCGCGGGGGAACGTACAGCGATTATTCCTAACTATGGCTACACCTTC. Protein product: CASSAGERTAIIPNYGYTF.

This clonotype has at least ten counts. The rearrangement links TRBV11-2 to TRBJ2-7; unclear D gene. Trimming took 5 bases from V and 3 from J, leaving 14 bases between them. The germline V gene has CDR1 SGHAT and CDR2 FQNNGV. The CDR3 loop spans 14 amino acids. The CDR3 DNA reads TGTGCCAGCAGCCCTTCTCGGCGGATCTACGAGCAGTACTTC. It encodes CASSPSRRIYEQYF.

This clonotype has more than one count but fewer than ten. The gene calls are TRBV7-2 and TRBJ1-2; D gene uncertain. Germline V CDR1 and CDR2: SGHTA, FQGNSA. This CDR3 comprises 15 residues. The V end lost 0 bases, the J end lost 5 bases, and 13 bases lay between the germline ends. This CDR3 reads CASSLAVAQFYGYTF. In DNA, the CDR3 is TGTGCCAGCAGCTTAGCGGTAGCACAATTTTATGGCTACACCTTC.

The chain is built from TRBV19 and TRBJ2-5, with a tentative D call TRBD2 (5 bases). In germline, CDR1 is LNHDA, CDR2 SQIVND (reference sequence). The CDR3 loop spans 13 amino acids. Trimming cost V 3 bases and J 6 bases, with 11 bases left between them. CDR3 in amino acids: CASSMGSVKTQYF. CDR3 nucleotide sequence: TGTGCCAGTAGTATGGGGAGCGTGAAGACCCAGTACTTC.

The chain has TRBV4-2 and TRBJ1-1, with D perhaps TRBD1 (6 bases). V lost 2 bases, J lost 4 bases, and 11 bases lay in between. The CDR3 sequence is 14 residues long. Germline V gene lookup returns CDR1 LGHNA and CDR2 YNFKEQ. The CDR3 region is CASSQWGGSTEAFF. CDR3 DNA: TGTGCCAGCAGCCAATGGGGGGGCAGCACTGAAGCTTTCTTT.

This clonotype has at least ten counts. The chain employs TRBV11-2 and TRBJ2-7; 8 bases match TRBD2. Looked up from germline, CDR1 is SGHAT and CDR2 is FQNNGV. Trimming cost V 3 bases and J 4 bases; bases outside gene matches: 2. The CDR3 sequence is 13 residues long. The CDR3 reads CASSLRGAYEQYF. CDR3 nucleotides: TGTGCCAGCAGCTTGCGGGGGGCTTACGAGCAGTACTTC. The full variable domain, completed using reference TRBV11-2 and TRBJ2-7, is EAGVAQSPRYKIIEKRQSVAFWCNPISGHATLYWYQQILGQGPKLLIQFQNNGVVDDSQLPKDRFSAERLKGVDSTLKIQPAKLEDSAVYLCASSLRGAYEQYFGPGTRLTVT.

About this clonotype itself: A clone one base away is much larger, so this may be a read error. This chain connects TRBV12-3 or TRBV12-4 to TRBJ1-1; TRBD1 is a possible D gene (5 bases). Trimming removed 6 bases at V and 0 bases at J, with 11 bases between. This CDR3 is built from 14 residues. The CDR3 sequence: CASSPTELNTEAFF. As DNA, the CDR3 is TGTGCCAGCAGCCCGACAGAGTTGAACACTGAAGCTTTCTTT.

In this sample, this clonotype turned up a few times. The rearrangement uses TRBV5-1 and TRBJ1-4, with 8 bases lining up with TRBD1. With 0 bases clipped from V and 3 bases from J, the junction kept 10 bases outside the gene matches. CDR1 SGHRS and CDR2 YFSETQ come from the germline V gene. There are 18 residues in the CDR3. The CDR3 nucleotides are TGCGCCAGCAGCTTGGCCTTCGGCAGGGGGCTTTCTAATGAAAAACTGTTTTTT. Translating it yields CASSLAFGRGLSNEKLFF.

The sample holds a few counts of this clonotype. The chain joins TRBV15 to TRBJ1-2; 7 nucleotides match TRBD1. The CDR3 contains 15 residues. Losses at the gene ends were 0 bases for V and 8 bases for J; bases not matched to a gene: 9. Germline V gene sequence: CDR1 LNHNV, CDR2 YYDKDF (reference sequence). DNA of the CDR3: TGTGCCACCAGCAGAGATAAAACAGGGGTGGAGGGCTACACCTTC. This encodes CATSRDKTGVEGYTF.

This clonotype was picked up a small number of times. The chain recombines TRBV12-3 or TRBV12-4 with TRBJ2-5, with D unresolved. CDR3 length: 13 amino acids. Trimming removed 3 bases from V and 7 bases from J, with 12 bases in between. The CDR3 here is CASSLKVSGTQYF. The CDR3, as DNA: TGTGCCAGCAGTTTGAAGGTTTCGGGGACCCAGTACTTC.

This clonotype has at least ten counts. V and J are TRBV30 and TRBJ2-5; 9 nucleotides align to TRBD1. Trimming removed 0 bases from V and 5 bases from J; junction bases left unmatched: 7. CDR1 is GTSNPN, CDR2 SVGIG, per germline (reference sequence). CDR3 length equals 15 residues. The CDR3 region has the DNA TGTGCCTGGAGTGTACGGGGACAGGGATTTGAGACCCAGTACTTC. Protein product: CAWSVRGQGFETQYF. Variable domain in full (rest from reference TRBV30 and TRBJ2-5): SQTIHQWPATLVQPVGSPLSLECTVEGTSNPNLYWYRQAAGRGLQLLFYSVGIGQISSEVPQNLSASRPQDRQFILSSKKLLLSDSGFYLCAWSVRGQGFETQYFGPGTRLLVL.

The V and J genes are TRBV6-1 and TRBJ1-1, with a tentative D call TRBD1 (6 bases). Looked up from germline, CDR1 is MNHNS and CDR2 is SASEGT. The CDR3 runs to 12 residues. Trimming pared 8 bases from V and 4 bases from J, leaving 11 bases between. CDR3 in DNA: TGTGCCAGCGCACAGGGTTTCACTGAAGCTTTCTTT. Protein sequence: CASAQGFTEAFF.

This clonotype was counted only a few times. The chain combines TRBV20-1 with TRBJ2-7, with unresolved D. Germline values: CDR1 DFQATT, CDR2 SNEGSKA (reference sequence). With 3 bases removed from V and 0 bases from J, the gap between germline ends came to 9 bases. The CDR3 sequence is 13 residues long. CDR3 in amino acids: CSARDGRSYEQYF. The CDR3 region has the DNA TGCAGTGCTAGGGACGGTCGCTCCTACGAGCAGTACTTC.

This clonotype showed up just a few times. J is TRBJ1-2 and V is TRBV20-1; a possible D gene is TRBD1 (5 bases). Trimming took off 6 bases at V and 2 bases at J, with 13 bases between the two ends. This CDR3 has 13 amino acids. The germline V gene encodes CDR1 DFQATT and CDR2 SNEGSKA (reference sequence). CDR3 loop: CSAMGGPNYGYTF. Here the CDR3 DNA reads TGCAGTGCCATGGGGGGACCGAACTATGGCTACACCTTC.

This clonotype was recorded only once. The CDR3 DNA reads as TGCAGCGTTGAAGATCGGTTAGCGGGACTCACCGGGGAGCTGTTTTTT. It specifies CSVEDRLAGLTGELFF. The genes are TRBV29-1 and TRBJ2-2, with TRBD2 identical over 8 bases. Germline V lookup: CDR1 SQVTM, CDR2 ANQGSEA. Trimming at V came to 0 bases and at J to 4 bases, leaving 7 bases not matched to a gene. There are 16 residues in the CDR3.

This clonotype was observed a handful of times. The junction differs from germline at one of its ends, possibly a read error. CDR3 DNA sequence: TGTGCCAGCAGCCCGACGGGGAATAACTATGGCTACGCCTTC. This translates into CASSPTGNNYGYAF. The rearrangement joins TRBV7-3 to TRBJ1-2; D is unresolved. Germline V gives CDR1 SGHTA, CDR2 FQGTGA. The CDR3 is 14 amino acids.

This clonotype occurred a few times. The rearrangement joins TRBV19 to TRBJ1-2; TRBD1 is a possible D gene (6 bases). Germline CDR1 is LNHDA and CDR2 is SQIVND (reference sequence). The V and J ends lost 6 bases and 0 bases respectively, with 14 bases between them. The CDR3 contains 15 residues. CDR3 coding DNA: TGTGCCAGTAGAAAGGGGACACAGACTAACTATGGCTACACCTTC. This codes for CASRKGTQTNYGYTF.

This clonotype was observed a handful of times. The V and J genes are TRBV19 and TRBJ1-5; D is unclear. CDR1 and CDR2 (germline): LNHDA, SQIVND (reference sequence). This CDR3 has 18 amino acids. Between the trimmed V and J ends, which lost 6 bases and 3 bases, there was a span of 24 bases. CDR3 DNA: TGTGCCAGTAGCAAATTACCGTCCCAGGTTGATATCAATCAGCCCCAGCATTTT. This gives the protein CASSKLPSQVDINQPQHF.

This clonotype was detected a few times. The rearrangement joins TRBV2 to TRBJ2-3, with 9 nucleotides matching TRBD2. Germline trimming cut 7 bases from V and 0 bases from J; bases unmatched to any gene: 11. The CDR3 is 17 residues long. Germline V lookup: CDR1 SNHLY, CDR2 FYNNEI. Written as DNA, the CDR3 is TGTGCCAGCACTCTAATTAGCGGGAGCGCTAGCACAGATACGCAGTATTTT. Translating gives CASTLISGSASTDTQYF.

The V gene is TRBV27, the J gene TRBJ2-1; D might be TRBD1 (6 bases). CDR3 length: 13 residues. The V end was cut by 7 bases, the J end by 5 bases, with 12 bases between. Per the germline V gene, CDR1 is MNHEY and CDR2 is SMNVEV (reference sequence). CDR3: CASTPRGDNEQFF. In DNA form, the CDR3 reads TGTGCCAGCACCCCCAGGGGAGACAATGAGCAGTTCTTC.

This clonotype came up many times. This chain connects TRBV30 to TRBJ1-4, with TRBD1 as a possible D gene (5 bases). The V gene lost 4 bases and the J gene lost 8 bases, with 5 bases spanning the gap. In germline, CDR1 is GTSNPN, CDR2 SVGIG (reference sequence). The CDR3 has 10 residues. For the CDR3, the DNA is TGTGCCTGGACAGGGGAAAAACTGTTTTTT. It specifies CAWTGEKLFF.

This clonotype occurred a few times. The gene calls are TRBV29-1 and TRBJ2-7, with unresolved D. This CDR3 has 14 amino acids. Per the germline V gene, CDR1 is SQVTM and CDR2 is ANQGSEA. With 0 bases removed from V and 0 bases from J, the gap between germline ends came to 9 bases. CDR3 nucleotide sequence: TGCAGCGTTGAAGAATCGGGCAGCTCCTACGAGCAGTACTTC. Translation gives CSVEESGSSYEQYF.

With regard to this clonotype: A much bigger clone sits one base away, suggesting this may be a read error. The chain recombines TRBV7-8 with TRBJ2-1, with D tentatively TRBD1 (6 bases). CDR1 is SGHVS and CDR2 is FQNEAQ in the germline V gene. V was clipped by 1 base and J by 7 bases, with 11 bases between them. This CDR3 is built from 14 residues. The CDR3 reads CASSLVTGTNEQFF. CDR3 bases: TGTGCCAGCAGCTTAGTTACCGGGACAAATGAGCAGTTCTTC.

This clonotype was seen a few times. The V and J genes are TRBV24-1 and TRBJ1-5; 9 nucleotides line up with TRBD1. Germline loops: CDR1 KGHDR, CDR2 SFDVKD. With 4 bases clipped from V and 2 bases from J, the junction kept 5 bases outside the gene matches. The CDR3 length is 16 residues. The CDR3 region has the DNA TGTGCCACCAGTGAGATGACAGGGGGAGGCAATCAGCCCCAGCATTTT. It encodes CATSEMTGGGNQPQHF.

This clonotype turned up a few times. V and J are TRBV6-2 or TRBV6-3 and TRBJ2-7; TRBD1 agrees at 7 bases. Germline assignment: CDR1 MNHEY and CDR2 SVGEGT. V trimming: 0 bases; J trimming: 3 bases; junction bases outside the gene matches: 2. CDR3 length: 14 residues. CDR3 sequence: CASSYSTGFYEQYF. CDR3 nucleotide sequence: TGTGCCAGCAGTTACTCGACAGGGTTCTACGAGCAGTACTTC.

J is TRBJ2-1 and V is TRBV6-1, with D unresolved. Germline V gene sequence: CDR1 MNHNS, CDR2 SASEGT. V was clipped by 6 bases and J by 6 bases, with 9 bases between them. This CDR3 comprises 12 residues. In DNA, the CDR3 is TGTGCCAGCAGACTGGCCACCAATGAGCAGTTCTTC. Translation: CASRLATNEQFF.